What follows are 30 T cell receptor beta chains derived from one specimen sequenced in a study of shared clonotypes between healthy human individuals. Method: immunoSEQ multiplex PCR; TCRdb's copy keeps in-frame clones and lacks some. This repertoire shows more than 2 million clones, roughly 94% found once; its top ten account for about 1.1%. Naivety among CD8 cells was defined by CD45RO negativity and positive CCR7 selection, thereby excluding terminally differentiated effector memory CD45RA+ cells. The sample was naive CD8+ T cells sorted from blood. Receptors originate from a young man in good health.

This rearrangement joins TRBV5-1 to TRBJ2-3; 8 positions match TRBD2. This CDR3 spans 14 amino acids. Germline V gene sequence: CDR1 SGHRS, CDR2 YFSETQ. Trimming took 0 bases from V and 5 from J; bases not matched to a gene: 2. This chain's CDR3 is CASSLEGLEDTQYF. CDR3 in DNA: TGCGCCAGCAGCTTGGAGGGACTAGAAGATACGCAGTATTTT.

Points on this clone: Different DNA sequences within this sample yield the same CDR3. Written as DNA, the CDR3 is TGTGCCAGTAGTATTGGGGGCACAGCCTACGAGCAGTACTTC. Translating it yields CASSIGGTAYEQYF. V is TRBV19 and J is TRBJ2-7; maybe TRBD1 (6 bases). Germline-derived CDR1 and CDR2 are LNHDA and SQIVND (reference sequence). CDR3 length: 14 amino acids. The germline V and J ends were trimmed by 3 bases and 2 bases, with 11 bases remaining between them.

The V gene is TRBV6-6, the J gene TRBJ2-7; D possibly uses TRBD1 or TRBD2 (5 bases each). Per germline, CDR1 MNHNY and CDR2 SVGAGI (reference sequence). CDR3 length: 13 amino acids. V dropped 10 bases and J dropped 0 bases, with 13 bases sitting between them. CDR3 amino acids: CATSGTDSYEQYF. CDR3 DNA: TGTGCCACCTCCGGGACCGACTCCTACGAGCAGTACTTC.

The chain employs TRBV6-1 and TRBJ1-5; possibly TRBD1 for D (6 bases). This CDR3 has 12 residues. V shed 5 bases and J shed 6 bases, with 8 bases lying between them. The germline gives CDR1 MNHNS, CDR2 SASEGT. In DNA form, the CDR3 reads TGTGCCAGCAGTAACAGGGTTCAGCCCCAGCATTTT. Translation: CASSNRVQPQHF.

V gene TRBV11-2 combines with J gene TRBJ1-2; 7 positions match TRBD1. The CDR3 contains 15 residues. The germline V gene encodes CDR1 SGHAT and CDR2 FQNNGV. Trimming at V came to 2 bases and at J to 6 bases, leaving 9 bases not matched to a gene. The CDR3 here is CASSLSTGTSDGYTF. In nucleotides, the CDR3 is TGTGCCAGCAGCTTATCGACAGGGACATCGGATGGCTACACCTTC.

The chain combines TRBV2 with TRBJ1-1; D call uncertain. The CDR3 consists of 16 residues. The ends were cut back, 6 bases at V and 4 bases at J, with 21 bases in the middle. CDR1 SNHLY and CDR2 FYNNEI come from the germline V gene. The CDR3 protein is CASSSTRLSGITEAFF. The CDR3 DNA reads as TGTGCCAGCAGCTCAACTCGGCTTTCGGGGATCACTGAAGCTTTCTTT.

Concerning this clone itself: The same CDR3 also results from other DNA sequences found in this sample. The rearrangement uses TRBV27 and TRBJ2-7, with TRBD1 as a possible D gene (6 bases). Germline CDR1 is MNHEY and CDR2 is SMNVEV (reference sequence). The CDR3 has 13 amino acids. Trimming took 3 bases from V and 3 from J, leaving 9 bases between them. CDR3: CASSFRTDYEQYF. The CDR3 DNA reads TGTGCCAGCAGTTTTAGGACAGACTACGAGCAGTACTTC.

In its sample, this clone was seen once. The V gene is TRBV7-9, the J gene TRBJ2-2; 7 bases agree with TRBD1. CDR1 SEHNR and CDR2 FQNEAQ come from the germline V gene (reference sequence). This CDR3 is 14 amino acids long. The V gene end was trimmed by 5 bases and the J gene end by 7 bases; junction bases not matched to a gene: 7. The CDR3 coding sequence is TGTGCCAGCAGCCCATCCGGACAGGTCGGGGAGCTGTTTTTT. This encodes CASSPSGQVGELFF.

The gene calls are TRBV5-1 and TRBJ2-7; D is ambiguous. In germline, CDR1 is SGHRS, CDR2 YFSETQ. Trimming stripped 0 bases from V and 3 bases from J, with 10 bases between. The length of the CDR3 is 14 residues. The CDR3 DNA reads TGCGCCAGCAGCTTGGTTCCAGGCTACTACGAGCAGTACTTC. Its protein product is CASSLVPGYYEQYF.

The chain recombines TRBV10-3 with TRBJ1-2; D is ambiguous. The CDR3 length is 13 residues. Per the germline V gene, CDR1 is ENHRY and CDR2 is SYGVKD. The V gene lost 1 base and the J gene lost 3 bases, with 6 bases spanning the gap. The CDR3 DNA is TGTGCCATCAGTGAGTTCCCGGACTATGGCTACACCTTC. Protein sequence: CAISEFPDYGYTF.

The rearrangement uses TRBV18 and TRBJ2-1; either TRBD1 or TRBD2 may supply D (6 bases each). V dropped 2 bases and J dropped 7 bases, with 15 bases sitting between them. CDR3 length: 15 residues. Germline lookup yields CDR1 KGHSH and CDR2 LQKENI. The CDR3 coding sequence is TGTGCCAGCTCACCAGCCTCAGGGGCGGGGAATGAGCAGTTCTTC. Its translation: CASSPASGAGNEQFF.

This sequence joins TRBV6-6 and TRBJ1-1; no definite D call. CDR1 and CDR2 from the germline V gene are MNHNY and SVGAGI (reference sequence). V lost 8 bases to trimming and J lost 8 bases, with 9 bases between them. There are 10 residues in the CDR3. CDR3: CASSSPEAFF. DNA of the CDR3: TGTGCCAGCTCGTCGCCCGAAGCTTTCTTT.

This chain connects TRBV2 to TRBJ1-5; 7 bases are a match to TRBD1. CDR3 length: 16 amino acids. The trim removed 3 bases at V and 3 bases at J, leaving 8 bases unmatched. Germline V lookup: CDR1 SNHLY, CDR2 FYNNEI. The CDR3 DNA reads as TGTGCCAGCAGTGAGACTCCGACAGGGATCAATCAGCCCCAGCATTTT. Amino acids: CASSETPTGINQPQHF. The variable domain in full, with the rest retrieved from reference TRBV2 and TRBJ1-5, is EPEVTQTPSHQVTQMGQEVILRCVPISNHLYFYWYRQILGQKVEFLVSFYNNEISEKSEIFDDQFSVERPDGSNFTLKIRSTKLEDSAMYFCASSETPTGINQPQHFGDGTRLSIL.

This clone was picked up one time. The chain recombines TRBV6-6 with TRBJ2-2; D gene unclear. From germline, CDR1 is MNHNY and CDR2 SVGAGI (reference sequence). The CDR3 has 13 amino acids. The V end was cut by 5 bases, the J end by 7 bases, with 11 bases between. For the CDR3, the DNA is TGTGCCAGCAGTGACCTAGGTTTCGGGGAGCTGTTTTTT. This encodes CASSDLGFGELFF.

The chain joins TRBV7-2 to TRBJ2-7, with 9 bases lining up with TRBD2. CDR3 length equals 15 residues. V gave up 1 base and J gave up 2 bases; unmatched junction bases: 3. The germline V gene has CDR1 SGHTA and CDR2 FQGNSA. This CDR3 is CASSLGAGGTYEQYF. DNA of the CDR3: TGTGCCAGCAGCTTAGGAGCGGGAGGCACCTACGAGCAGTACTTC. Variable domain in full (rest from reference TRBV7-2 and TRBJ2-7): GAGVSQSPSNKVTEKGKDVELRCDPISGHTALYWYRQSLGQGLEFLIYFQGNSAPDKSGLPSDRFSAERTGGSVSTLTIQRTQQEDSAVYLCASSLGAGGTYEQYFGPGTRLTVT.

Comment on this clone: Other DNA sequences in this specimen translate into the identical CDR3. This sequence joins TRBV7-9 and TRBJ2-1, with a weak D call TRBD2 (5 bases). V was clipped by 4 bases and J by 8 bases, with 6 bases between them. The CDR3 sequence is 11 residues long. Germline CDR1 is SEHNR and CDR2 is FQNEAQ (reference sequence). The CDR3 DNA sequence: TGTGCCAGCAGCTGGGGAGATGAGCAGTTCTTC. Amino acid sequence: CASSWGDEQFF.

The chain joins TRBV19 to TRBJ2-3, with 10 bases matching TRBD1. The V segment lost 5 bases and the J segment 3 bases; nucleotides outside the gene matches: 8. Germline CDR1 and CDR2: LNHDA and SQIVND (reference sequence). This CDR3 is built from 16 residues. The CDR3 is CASSVILGQGTDTQYF. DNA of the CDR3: TGTGCCAGTAGTGTGATTCTGGGACAGGGGACAGATACGCAGTATTTT.

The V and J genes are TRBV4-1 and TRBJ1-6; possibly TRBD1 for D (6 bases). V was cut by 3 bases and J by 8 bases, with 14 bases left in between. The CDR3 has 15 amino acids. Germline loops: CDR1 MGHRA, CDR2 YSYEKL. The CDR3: CASSHQSRTDSPLHF. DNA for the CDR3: TGCGCCAGCAGCCATCAAAGTAGGACAGATTCACCCCTCCACTTT.

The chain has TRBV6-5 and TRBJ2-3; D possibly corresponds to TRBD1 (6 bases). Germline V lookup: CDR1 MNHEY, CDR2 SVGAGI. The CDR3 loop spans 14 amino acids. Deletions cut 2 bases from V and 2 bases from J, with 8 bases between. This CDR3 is CASSYRQDTDTQYF. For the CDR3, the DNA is TGTGCCAGCAGTTACCGACAGGACACAGATACGCAGTATTTT.

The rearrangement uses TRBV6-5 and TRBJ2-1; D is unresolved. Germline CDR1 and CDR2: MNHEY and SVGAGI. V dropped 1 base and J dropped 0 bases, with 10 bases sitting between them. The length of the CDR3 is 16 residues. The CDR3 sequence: CASSYYGEYSYNEQFF. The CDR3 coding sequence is TGTGCCAGCAGTTACTATGGAGAGTACTCCTACAATGAGCAGTTCTTC.

The CDR3 nucleotides are TGCGCCAGCAGCCGGGAGGGAAGCGCCTACGAGCAGTACTTC. This translates into CASSREGSAYEQYF. The chain joins TRBV4-1 to TRBJ2-7; TRBD2 agrees at 7 bases. Germline V lookup: CDR1 MGHRA, CDR2 YSYEKL. The V and J ends lost 4 bases and 2 bases, in that order; junction bases with no gene match: 5. The CDR3 is made up of 14 amino acids.

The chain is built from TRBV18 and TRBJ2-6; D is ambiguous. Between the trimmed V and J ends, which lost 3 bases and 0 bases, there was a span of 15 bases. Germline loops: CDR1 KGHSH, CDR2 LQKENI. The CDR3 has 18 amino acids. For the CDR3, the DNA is TGTGCCAGCTCACCCGAGGTAGTCTTATACTCTGGGGCCAACGTCCTGACTTTC. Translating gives CASSPEVVLYSGANVLTF. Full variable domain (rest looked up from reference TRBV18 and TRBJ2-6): NAGVMQNPRHLVRRRGQEARLRCSPMKGHSHVYWYRQLPEEGLKFMVYLQKENIIDESGMPKERFSAEFPKEGPSILRIQQVVRGDSAAYFCASSPEVVLYSGANVLTFGAGSRLTVL.

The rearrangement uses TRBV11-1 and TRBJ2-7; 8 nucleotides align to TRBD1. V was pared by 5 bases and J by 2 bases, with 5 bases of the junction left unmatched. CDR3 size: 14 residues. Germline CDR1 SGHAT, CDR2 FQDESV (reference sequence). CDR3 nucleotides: TGTGCCAGCAGCCCCGGGACAGGCACCTACGAGCAGTACTTC. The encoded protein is CASSPGTGTYEQYF.

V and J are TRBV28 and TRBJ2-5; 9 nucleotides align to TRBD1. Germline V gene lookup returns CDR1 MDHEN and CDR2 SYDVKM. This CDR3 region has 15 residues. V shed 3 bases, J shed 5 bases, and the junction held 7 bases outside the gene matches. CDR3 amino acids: CASSLGTGGVETQYF. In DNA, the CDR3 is TGTGCCAGCAGTTTGGGAACAGGGGGCGTTGAGACCCAGTACTTC.

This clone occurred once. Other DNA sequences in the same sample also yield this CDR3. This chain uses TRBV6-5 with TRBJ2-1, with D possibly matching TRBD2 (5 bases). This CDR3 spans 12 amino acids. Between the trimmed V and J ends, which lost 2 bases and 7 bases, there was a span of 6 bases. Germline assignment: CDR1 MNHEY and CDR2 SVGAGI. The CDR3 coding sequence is TGTGCCAGCAGTTACCCGGGGAATGAGCAGTTCTTC. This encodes CASSYPGNEQFF.

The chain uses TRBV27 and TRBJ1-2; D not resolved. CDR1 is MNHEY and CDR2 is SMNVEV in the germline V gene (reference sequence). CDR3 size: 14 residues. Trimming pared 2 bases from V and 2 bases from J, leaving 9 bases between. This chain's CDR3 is CASSLNGANYGYTF. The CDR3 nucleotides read TGTGCCAGCAGTTTAAATGGTGCGAACTATGGCTACACCTTC.

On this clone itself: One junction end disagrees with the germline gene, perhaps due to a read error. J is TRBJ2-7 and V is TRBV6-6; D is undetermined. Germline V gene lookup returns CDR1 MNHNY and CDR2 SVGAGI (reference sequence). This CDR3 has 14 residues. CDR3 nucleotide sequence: TGTGCCAGCAGTTACGAGCAGACCTCCGACGAGCAGTACTTC. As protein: CASSYEQTSDEQYF.

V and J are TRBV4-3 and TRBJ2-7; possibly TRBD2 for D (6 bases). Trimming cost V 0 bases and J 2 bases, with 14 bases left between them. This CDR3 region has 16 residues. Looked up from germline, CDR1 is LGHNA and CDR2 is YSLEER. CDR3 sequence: CASSQDQERATYEQYF. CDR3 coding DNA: TGCGCCAGCAGCCAAGATCAGGAGCGGGCTACCTACGAGCAGTACTTC.

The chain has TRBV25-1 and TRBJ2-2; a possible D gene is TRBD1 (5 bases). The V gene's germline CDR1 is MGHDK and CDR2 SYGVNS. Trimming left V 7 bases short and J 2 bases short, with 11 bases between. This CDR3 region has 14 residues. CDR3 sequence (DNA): TGTGCCAGCATACCAGGACAAAACACCGGGGAGCTGTTTTTT. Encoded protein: CASIPGQNTGELFF. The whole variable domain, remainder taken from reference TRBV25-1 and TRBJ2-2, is EADIYQTPRYLVIGTGKKITLECSQTMGHDKMYWYQQDPGMELHLIHYSYGVNSTEKGDLSSESTVSRIRTEHFPLTLESARPSHTSQYLCASIPGQNTGELFFGEGSRLTVL.

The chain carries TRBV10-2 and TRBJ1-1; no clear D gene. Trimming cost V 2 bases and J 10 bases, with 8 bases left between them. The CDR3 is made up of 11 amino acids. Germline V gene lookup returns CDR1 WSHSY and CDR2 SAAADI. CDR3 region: CASSEVNRAFF. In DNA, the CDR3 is TGCGCCAGCAGTGAGGTGAATAGAGCTTTCTTT.